This T cell receptor beta chain was sequenced for a study of T-cell memory formation after mild COVID-19. Trimming removed 1 base from V and 0 bases from J, with 12 bases in between. This CDR3 has 16 amino acids. Germline V gives CDR1 SNHLY, CDR2 FYNNEI. Each CDR3 protein is one row after TCRdb ran MiXCR on the 5' RACE reads. The table shows about 320,000 distinct CDR3 sequences, with roughly an eighth occurring only once. A few counts support this clonotype. J is TRBJ1-2 and V is TRBV2; D unclear. Sequenced material: PBMCs or a T cell subset sorted from them (not recorded which). This TCR was sampled from a man aged 18 to 29 who had mild COVID-19 (a few samples of this study predate the infection). Cell type and time point are not known. CDR3 sequence (DNA): TGTGCCAGCAGTGAAGGACATGACCCAGCTAACTATGGCTACACCTTC. Amino acid sequence: CASSEGHDPANYGYTF.